This entry is about one T cell receptor (beta chain). What antigen it recognizes has not been identified. Per-base qualities were not stored, and no clone one base away is much larger. This entry belongs to a study of T cell responses to AZD1222 COVID-19 vaccine (dated by TCRdb to about 2021). About the study as a whole: A total of about 240 trial participants underwent TCR sequencing, of whom nearly 210 received two doses of AZD1222 and about 25 received two doses of the MenACWY control vaccine. Enrollment into the trials was organized by age into subgroups of 18-55, 56-69 and 70-plus years, and those subgroups contained approximately 150, 30 and 60 TCR-sequenced participants, respectively.

The CDR3 regions of human TCRbeta chains were analyzed by immunosequencing. The published analysis was carried out like this. TCRs in the repertoires were matched against a reference library of SARS-CoV-2-specific TCRs that had been generated with the MIRA antigen-specificity platform. Breadth meant the fraction of unique TCRs that were SARS-CoV-2-associated, whereas depth meant the fraction of total T cells that were SARS-CoV-2-associated. Using the MIRA data, each spike-specific TCR was assigned both to the spike region to which the TCR was reactive and to a CD4 or CD8 class. Log10-transformed breadth and depth values were compared by one-way ANOVA with Sidak's multiple comparisons tests. As stored in TCRdb, this immuneACCESS dataset retains in-frame rearrangements with V and J assigned. A fraction of the clones does not appear; measured against another copy, unresolved V genes explain less than half of the discrepancy, and the remainder lacks a known reason. V, J and clone size were drawn from that table, and D and trimming were deduced from the DNA. Across this sample there are approximately 140,000 clones, with roughly 92% seen only once. About 9.4% of the sample belongs to the ten largest clones.

The sample's time point label is to be understood as: about 28 days (+/-7) after the second vaccine dose. AZD1222 recipients whose second dose came at about 4 weeks and those whose second dose came at about 12 weeks were combined into one group, since spike-specific TCR depth and breadth did not differ between the two schedules. Vaccinee samples were obtained from the UK trials COV001 and COV002, which included a single-blind randomized controlled phase 2/3 trial of AZD1222 (ChAdOx1 nCoV-19) in healthy adults. Trial participant PBMC samples were collected at day 0 and day 28 after the second dose for TCRbeta chain sequencing. Trimming takes 1 base from V and 2 bases from J, and the germline ends sit 8 bases apart. The germline V gene (reference sequence) yields SEHNR for CDR1 and FQNEAQ for CDR2. The CDR3 spans 14 residues, from the cysteine through the phenylalanine. Of the read, only the CDR3 DNA is kept; its 42 bases are in frame from base 1.

What the work shows at the level of the full study, not this receptor alone: Conclusions about previously exposed vaccinees are limited because only 6 or 7 AZD1222 recipients were SARS-CoV-2 seropositive at baseline. Because no samples from the day 14 peak response were available, repertoires could be characterized only after the peak T cell response. A significant rise in spike-specific TCR breadth and depth was observed after two AZD1222 doses relative to day 0 and relative to MenACWY recipients. Vaccine-associated CD4 TCRs spanned the whole spike protein, with dominant responses in regions 160-218 and 743-854. Nearly half of unique spike-specific TCRs reportedly recognized epitopes outside regions mutated in the B.1.351 and B.1.1.7 variants. In the small 56-69-year group, the increase in depth fell short of significance, most likely because of low power. Participants were mostly white British, with more females than males. The authors suggested clonal diversity may have been underestimated.

This TCR came from an adult who received the AZD1222 COVID-19 vaccine. The sequence joins TRBV7-9 to TRBJ2-5; 6 matching bases give a weak D call of TRBD1. The sample consisted of peripheral blood, taken 28 days after the second AZD1222 dose. The nucleotide sequence reads TGTGCCAGCAGCTTAGAGAGGGGGCAAGAGACCCAGTACTTC. It translates as CASSLERGQETQYF.